This T cell receptor beta chain was obtained from a study of blood T cell repertoires in COVID-19. With respect to this clone: Distinct nucleotide sequences in the sample also encode this CDR3.

CDR3 size: 14 residues. Germline CDR1 and CDR2: MNHEY and SMNVEV (reference sequence). The V segment lost 6 bases and the J segment 5 bases; nucleotides outside the gene matches: 6. Per the original data handling: Nucleated cell counts were estimated from reference gene primer amplification. Sequencing was performed with immunoSEQ multiplex PCR; in TCRdb, only in-frame clones are kept and a portion is missing. V and J calls plus clone size are reproduced from that table; the DNA served to infer D and trimming. The table shows under 30,000 clones, with approximately 80% occurring only once. This receptor was taken from a woman aged 70-85 years with acute or convalescent COVID-19. Sequencing was done on a sample of peripheral blood. The V call is TRBV27, the J call TRBJ1-3; TRBD1 matches 8 bases. The CDR3 reads CASSSGTGRNTIYF. In DNA form, the CDR3 reads TGTGCCAGCAGCTCCGGGACAGGTCGAAACACCATATATTTT.